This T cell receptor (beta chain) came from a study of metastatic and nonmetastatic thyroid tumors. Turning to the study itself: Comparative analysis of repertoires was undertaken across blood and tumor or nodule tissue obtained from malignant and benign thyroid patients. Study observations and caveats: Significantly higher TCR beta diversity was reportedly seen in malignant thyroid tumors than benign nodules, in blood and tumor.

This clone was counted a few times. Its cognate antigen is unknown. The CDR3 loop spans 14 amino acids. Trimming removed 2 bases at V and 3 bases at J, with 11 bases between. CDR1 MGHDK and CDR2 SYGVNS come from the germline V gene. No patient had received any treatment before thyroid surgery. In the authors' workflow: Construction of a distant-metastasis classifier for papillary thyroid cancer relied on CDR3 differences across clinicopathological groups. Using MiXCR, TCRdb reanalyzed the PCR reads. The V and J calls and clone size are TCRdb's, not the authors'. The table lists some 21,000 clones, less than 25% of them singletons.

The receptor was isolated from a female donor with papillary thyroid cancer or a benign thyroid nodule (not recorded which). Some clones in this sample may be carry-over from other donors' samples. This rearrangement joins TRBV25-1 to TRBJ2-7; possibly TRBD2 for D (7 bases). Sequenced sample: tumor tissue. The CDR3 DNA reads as TGTGCCAGCAGTGAAAACAGGGAGGGCTACGAGCAGTACTTC. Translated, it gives CASSENREGYEQYF.